These T cell receptor beta chains were read from a single sample in a study of blood T cell repertoires in COVID-19. This table comes from immunoSEQ multiplex PCR, and its TCRdb copy is limited to in-frame clones, with some not included. The sample has roughly 140,000 clones; 88% are singletons. Sequencing was done on a sample of peripheral blood. The source of these receptors is a human donor in a cohort sampled during active COVID-19. Both conserved end residues are part of each CDR3. D genes are given only for firm matches. Clone size is stated in some rows and not others, as once, few, many or a class when expanded.

CDR3 length	J gene	V gene	clone size	D gene	CDR3 protein	CDR3 DNA
14	TRBJ2-1	TRBV11-2	NA	TRBD2	CASSLLAGINEQFF	TGTGCCAGCAGCTTACTAGCGGGGATTAATGAGCAGTTCTTC
13	TRBJ2-3	TRBV27	NA	NA	CASSSRGVDTQYF	TGTGCCAGCAGTTCCCGCGGGGTAGATACGCAGTATTTT
15	TRBJ1-4	TRBV20-1	NA	TRBD1	CSASSGGRSNEKLFF	TGCAGTGCTAGTTCAGGGGGCCGTAGTAATGAAAAACTGTTTTTT
15	TRBJ2-7	TRBV18	NA	TRBD1	CASSPLGTGSYEQYF	TGTGCCAGCTCACCCCTAGGGACAGGAAGCTACGAGCAGTACTTC
13	TRBJ1-6	TRBV5-4	NA	NA	CASSSTINSPLHF	TGTGCCAGCAGCTCGACTATCAATTCACCCCTCCACTTT
17	TRBJ2-3	TRBV7-2	NA	TRBD2	CASLAGGSGGPTDTQYF	TGTGCCAGTCTAGCGGGAGGTAGCGGTGGCCCCACAGATACGCAGTATTTT
18	TRBJ1-1	TRBV6-2/TRBV6-3	NA	TRBD1	CASSYRDRLRGLNTEAFF	TGTGCCAGCAGTTACCGGGACAGGCTCCGGGGATTGAACACTGAAGCTTTCTTT
14	TRBJ2-2	TRBV6-5	NA	TRBD2	CASGTSGNTGELFF	TGTGCCAGTGGGACTAGCGGAAACACCGGGGAGCTGTTTTTT
13	TRBJ2-2	TRBV29-1	NA	NA	CSVDIRNTGELFF	TGCAGCGTTGACATCAGAAACACCGGGGAGCTGTTTTTT
13	TRBJ2-1	TRBV4-1	NA	NA	CASSPALNNEQFF	TGCGCCAGCAGCCCAGCACTAAACAATGAGCAGTTCTTC
16	TRBJ2-2	TRBV7-2	NA	TRBD1	CASSVSGTVNTGELFF	TGTGCCAGCAGCGTATCCGGGACAGTGAACACCGGGGAGCTGTTTTTT
15	TRBJ1-1	TRBV5-1	NA	NA	CASSLVGGGDTEAFF	TGCGCCAGCAGCTTGGTGGGGGGAGGTGACACTGAAGCTTTCTTT
15	TRBJ2-2	TRBV19	NA	TRBD1	CASSQQGARTGELFF	TGTGCCAGTAGTCAGCAGGGGGCGCGAACCGGGGAGCTGTTTTTT
13	TRBJ2-1	TRBV12-3/TRBV12-4	NA	NA	CASSPPTSNEQFF	TGTGCCAGCAGTCCCCCGACTAGCAATGAGCAGTTCTTC
11	TRBJ2-1	TRBV12-3/TRBV12-4	NA	NA	CASTLGAEQFF	TGTGCCAGCACCCTAGGGGCAGAGCAGTTCTTC
16	TRBJ1-2	TRBV7-9	NA	NA	CASSSPRNFNPYGYTF	TGTGCCAGCAGCTCTCCCAGAAATTTTAATCCCTATGGCTACACCTTC
15	TRBJ1-2	TRBV4-3	NA	TRBD1	CASSRGDRSINGYTF	TGCGCCAGCAGCCGGGGGGACAGGTCCATCAATGGCTACACCTTC
14	TRBJ1-5	TRBV18	NA	NA	CASGDSYSNQPQHF	TGTGCCAGTGGCGACAGCTATAGCAATCAGCCCCAGCATTTT
14	TRBJ1-5	TRBV2	NA	NA	CASGGGGSNQPQHF	TGTGCCAGCGGGGGGGGAGGTAGCAATCAGCCCCAGCATTTT
15	TRBJ2-1	TRBV7-9	NA	TRBD2	CASSVGGSFYNEQFF	TGTGCCAGCTCTGTTGGCGGGAGTTTCTACAATGAGCAGTTCTTC
14	TRBJ2-2	TRBV10-3	NA	NA	CATAGQTNTGELFF	TGTGCCACCGCGGGACAGACGAACACCGGGGAGCTGTTTTTT
20	TRBJ1-2	TRBV28	NA	TRBD1	CASSFSLWATGTETNYGYTF	TGTGCCAGCAGTTTTTCGTTGTGGGCTACCGGGACAGAGACCAACTATGGCTACACCTTC
16	TRBJ2-5	TRBV30	NA	TRBD1	CAWSVLGRGRKETQYF	TGTGCCTGGAGTGTACTGGGCAGGGGGCGGAAAGAGACCCAGTACTTC
16	TRBJ1-4	TRBV5-1	NA	NA	CASSSGQISTNEKLFF	TGCGCCAGCAGCTCTGGACAAATCTCAACTAATGAAAAACTGTTTTTT
14	TRBJ1-1	TRBV6-5	once	TRBD1	CASRPDRGDTEAFF	TGTGCCAGCAGACCCGACAGGGGGGACACTGAAGCTTTCTTT
15	TRBJ2-1	TRBV6-5	NA	TRBD1	CASSSGQGANNEQFF	TGTGCCAGCAGTTCCGGACAGGGGGCAAACAATGAGCAGTTCTTC
15	TRBJ2-3	TRBV7-2	few	TRBD1	CASSRDRGFTDTQYF	TGTGCCAGCAGCAGGGACAGGGGTTTCACAGATACGCAGTATTTT
15	TRBJ1-1	TRBV28	once	NA	CASNPIGDREGEAFF	TGTGCCAGCAACCCTATAGGTGACCGAGAGGGCGAAGCTTTCTTT
17	TRBJ2-3	TRBV7-3	NA	TRBD2	CASSSEVGLGAGDTQYF	TGTGCCAGCAGCTCCGAGGTCGGACTAGGGGCGGGGGATACGCAGTATTTT
16	TRBJ1-1	TRBV5-6	NA	TRBD1	CASSYRDRALNTEAFF	TGTGCCAGCAGCTACCGGGACAGGGCGTTGAACACTGAAGCTTTCTTT
13	TRBJ2-1	TRBV5-4	NA	TRBD2	CASSPRDYGEQFF	TGTGCCAGCAGCCCCCGGGACTACGGTGAGCAGTTCTTC
15	TRBJ2-7	TRBV14	NA	NA	CASSQDVAGSYEQYF	TGTGCCAGCAGCCAAGATGTGGCGGGCTCCTACGAGCAGTACTTC
15	TRBJ2-3	TRBV7-9	NA	NA	CASSTRRIATDTQYF	TGTGCCAGCAGCACGAGGCGGATTGCTACAGATACGCAGTATTTT
14	TRBJ2-3	TRBV18	once	TRBD1	CASSPRGRTDTQYF	TGTGCCAGCTCACCAAGGGGGCGCACAGATACGCAGTATTTT
14	TRBJ1-1	TRBV5-1	NA	NA	CASSFGQTYTEAFF	TGCGCCAGCAGCTTCGGACAGACCTACACTGAAGCTTTCTTT
16	TRBJ1-4	TRBV7-2	NA	NA	CASSLAPGSVNEKLFF	TGTGCCAGCAGCTTAGCCCCAGGGTCGGTGAACGAAAAACTGTTTTTT
21	TRBJ2-2	TRBV6-6	NA	NA	CASSVILPGVPDNYGLGELFF	TGTGCCAGCAGCGTGATATTACCGGGAGTACCGGACAATTACGGTCTTGGGGAGCTGTTTTTT
19	TRBJ1-3	TRBV7-3	NA	TRBD1	CASSLRAGTGTLSGNTIYF	TGTGCCAGCAGCTTACGGGCCGGGACAGGGACCCTCTCTGGAAACACCATATATTTT
16	TRBJ2-7	TRBV6-2/TRBV6-3	NA	TRBD1	CASSYVGQGGSYEQYF	TGTGCCAGCAGTTACGTCGGACAGGGGGGCTCCTACGAGCAGTACTTC
16	TRBJ1-5	TRBV5-6	NA	NA	CASSSTGHISNQPQHF	TGTGCCAGCAGCTCTACGGGACACATTAGCAATCAGCCCCAGCATTTT
18	TRBJ1-1	TRBV7-9	NA	NA	CASSGVAGKSGETTEAFF	TGTGCCAGCAGTGGGGTAGCGGGTAAAAGCGGGGAGACCACTGAAGCTTTCTTT
16	TRBJ2-3	TRBV30	NA	TRBD2	CAWSVASGVSTDTQYF	TGTGCCTGGAGTGTAGCTAGCGGGGTTAGCACAGATACGCAGTATTTT
15	TRBJ2-2	TRBV5-1	NA	TRBD1	CAPLVRDRETGELFF	TGCGCCCCGCTCGTCCGGGACAGAGAAACCGGGGAGCTGTTTTTT
14	TRBJ2-1	TRBV2	NA	NA	CATARTNTGNEQFF	TGTGCCACCGCCCGGACTAACACGGGGAATGAGCAGTTCTTC
13	TRBJ1-2	TRBV10-2	NA	NA	CASSEAQGNGYTF	TGCGCCAGCAGTGAGGCCCAGGGGAATGGCTACACCTTC
16	TRBJ2-2	TRBV18	NA	TRBD1	CASSPTGLPNTGELFF	TGTGCCAGCTCACCGACAGGGCTCCCAAACACCGGGGAGCTGTTTTTT
14	TRBJ2-5	TRBV2	NA	NA	CASSLFGVGETQYF	TGTGCCAGCAGCCTTTTCGGGGTCGGAGAGACCCAGTACTTC
15	TRBJ2-7	TRBV14	NA	TRBD1	CASSHTGTGVYEQYF	TGTGCCAGCAGCCACACCGGGACAGGGGTCTACGAGCAGTACTTC
16	TRBJ2-2	TRBV5-4	NA	NA	CASSSVRDGPTGELFF	TGTGCCAGCAGCTCAGTACGGGATGGCCCCACCGGGGAGCTGTTTTTT
15	TRBJ2-5	TRBV4-3	few	NA	CASSQDPDSGETQYF	TGCGCCAGCAGCCAAGACCCTGATTCAGGCGAGACCCAGTACTTC
14	TRBJ2-2	TRBV9	NA	TRBD2	CASSGGLFTGELFF	TGTGCCAGCAGCGGGGGACTATTCACCGGGGAGCTGTTTTTT
16	TRBJ2-3	TRBV4-3	NA	TRBD1	CASSQENRGWADTQYF	TGCGCCAGCAGCCAAGAAAACAGGGGGTGGGCAGATACGCAGTATTTT
16	TRBJ2-1	TRBV4-2	NA	TRBD1	CASSHHRQGAVDEQFF	TGTGCCAGCAGCCACCACAGACAGGGGGCGGTTGATGAGCAGTTCTTC